What follows are 32 T cell receptor beta chains derived from one specimen sequenced in a study of blood T cells in healthy people across ages. The authors ran a second PCR of about 7 to 11 cycles using a sample-barcoded 5' primer and a J-beta primer mix. TCRdb recomputed calls from the 5' RACE reads with MiXCR, one row per CDR3 protein. This sample has almost 1 million distinct CDR3 sequences, with 51% found just once. Sequences were obtained from blood. The receptors stem from a woman aged 55-69 years in good health.

V gene TRBV10-3 combines with J gene TRBJ2-3, with unresolved D. Trimming pared 3 bases from V and 6 bases from J, leaving 13 bases between. The CDR3 runs 14 residues. Germline lookup yields CDR1 ENHRY and CDR2 SYGVKD. Here the CDR3 reads CAISDSADADTQYF. DNA for the CDR3: TGTGCCATCAGTGATTCCGCAGACGCGGATACGCAGTATTTT.

This clonotype was recorded a few times. The CDR3 DNA reads TGTGCCAGCAGCTTAGACCAAGACATCTCCCGGGGGTACTTC. Protein sequence: CASSLDQDISRGYF. The chain recombines TRBV7-6 with TRBJ2-7, with D possibly matching TRBD2 (5 bases). Trimming took 1 base from V and 12 from J, leaving 19 bases between them. Germline CDR1 and CDR2: SGHVS and FNYEAQ. The CDR3 has 14 residues.

This chain uses TRBV7-6 with TRBJ2-5; TRBD1 matches at 7 bases. The DNA end lines up better with TRBJ2-7; the J call may be wrong. The germline V gene encodes CDR1 SGHVS and CDR2 FNYEAQ. The CDR3 sequence is 16 residues long. CDR3 residues: CASSSYKPGQHYEQYF. The CDR3 nucleotides are TGTGCCAGCAGCTCCTACAAGCCGGGACAGCACTACGAGCAGTACTTC.

This chain's CDR3 is CSVRLAGLSYEQYF. The CDR3 DNA is TGCAGCGTTCGACTAGCGGGCCTCTCCTACGAGCAGTACTTC. The rearrangement joins TRBV29-1 to TRBJ2-7; 10 bases line up with TRBD2. Germline V lookup: CDR1 SQVTM, CDR2 ANQGSEA. V shed 5 bases, J shed 0 bases, and the junction held 4 bases outside the gene matches. This CDR3 is 14 amino acids long.

This clonotype was observed a handful of times. The chain employs TRBV5-1 and TRBJ2-6, with 9 positions matching TRBD1. The V segment lost 4 bases and the J segment 2 bases; nucleotides outside the gene matches: 7. CDR1 is SGHRS and CDR2 is YFSETQ in the germline V gene. This CDR3 has 17 residues. CDR3 sequence reads: CASSRGQGSPGANVLTF. In DNA, the CDR3 is TGCGCCAGCAGCAGGGGACAGGGATCCCCTGGGGCCAACGTCCTGACTTTC.

This clonotype turned up a few times. The chain links TRBV4-2 to TRBJ2-7; TRBD2 matches at 7 bases. Trimming at V came to 3 bases and at J to 4 bases, leaving 9 bases not matched to a gene. CDR1 and CDR2 (germline): LGHNA, YNFKEQ. CDR3 length: 15 residues. The CDR3 DNA follows: TGTGCCAGCAGCCAGGCCAGCGGGGTGGGTTACGAGCAGTACTTC. Its translation: CASSQASGVGYEQYF.

V gene TRBV7-9 combines with J gene TRBJ2-7, with 8 bases fitting TRBD2. V lost 5 bases, J lost 3 bases, and 6 bases stayed unmatched. CDR1 is SEHNR and CDR2 is FQNEAQ in the germline V gene (reference sequence). The CDR3 sequence is 14 residues long. The CDR3 region has the DNA TGTGCCAGCAGCATTAGCGGGGCCGGCTACGAGCAGTACTTC. This gives the protein CASSISGAGYEQYF.

This clonotype is a singleton in its sample. The chain employs TRBV12-3 or TRBV12-4 and TRBJ1-5; 10 nucleotides line up with TRBD1. The CDR3 length is 19 residues. Trimming took 1 base from V and 4 from J; bases not matched to a gene: 13. The CDR3 region is CASSLGDRGLGTDNQPQHF. For the CDR3, the DNA is TGTGCCAGCAGTTTAGGGGACAGGGGCCTCGGGACCGATAATCAGCCCCAGCATTTT.

V and J are TRBV24-1 and TRBJ2-3, with unresolved D. The germline CDR1 and CDR2 sequences are KGHDR and SFDVKD. Trimming took off 3 bases at V and 1 base at J, with 16 bases between the two ends. This CDR3 comprises 17 residues. For the CDR3, the DNA is TGTGCCACCAGTGATCCCCCTAATTATCGGGGCACAGATACGCAGTATTTT. It is translated as CATSDPPNYRGTDTQYF.

The genes are TRBV29-1 and TRBJ2-3; 10 positions agree with TRBD2. The CDR3 is 14 residues long. Losses at the gene ends were 3 bases for V and 3 bases for J; bases not matched to a gene: 3. Germline CDR1 is SQVTM and CDR2 is ANQGSEA. In DNA, the CDR3 is TGCAGCGTTGACCGGACTAGCGGAACAGATACGCAGTATTTT. Its translation: CSVDRTSGTDTQYF.

The J gene is TRBJ1-4, the V gene TRBV7-2; D remains ambiguous. Germline V gene sequence: CDR1 SGHTA, CDR2 FQGNSA. The CDR3 totals 13 residues. Trimming left V 3 bases short and J 7 bases short, with 9 bases between. The CDR3 DNA sequence: TGTGCCAGCAGCTTCGTTCATGGTGAAAAACTGTTTTTT. Amino acids: CASSFVHGEKLFF.

The chain carries TRBV7-2 and TRBJ2-1; D not resolved. With the DNA end fitting TRBJ2-4 better, the J assignment may be wrong. The CDR3 sequence is 15 residues long. Germline lookup yields CDR1 SGHTA and CDR2 FQGNSA. The CDR3 here is CASSREHGIYNDQYF. As DNA, the CDR3 is TGTGCCAGCAGCCGTGAACATGGCATCTACAATGATCAGTACTTC.

V and J are TRBV11-2 and TRBJ2-7, with D possibly TRBD1 on 5 matching bases. The CDR3 is 12 amino acids. The V gene lost 6 bases and the J gene lost 3 bases, with 9 bases spanning the gap. Germline values: CDR1 SGHAT, CDR2 FQNNGV. In DNA form, the CDR3 reads TGTGCCAGCAGGCTACAGGACTACGAGCAGTACTTC. Encoded protein: CASRLQDYEQYF.

The sample holds a few counts of this clonotype. CDR3 coding DNA: TGTGCCAGCAGCCCCCACCCGCAGGGGAGCACAGATACGCAGTATTTT. It codes for CASSPHPQGSTDTQYF. The chain uses TRBV7-2 and TRBJ2-3, with D perhaps matching TRBD1 (6 bases). Trimming stripped 5 bases from V and 0 bases from J, with 15 bases between. Germline CDR1 is SGHTA and CDR2 is FQGNSA. The CDR3 is 16 residues long.

The rearrangement links TRBV29-1 to TRBJ2-7; TRBD1 agrees at 9 bases. From germline, CDR1 is SQVTM and CDR2 ANQGSEA. The V and J ends lost 4 bases and 1 base, in that order; junction bases with no gene match: 2. The CDR3 length is 13 residues. The CDR3 loop is CSVVGTGSYEQYF. Here the CDR3 DNA reads TGCAGCGTTGTAGGGACAGGGTCCTACGAGCAGTACTTC.

The V gene is TRBV12-3 or TRBV12-4, the J gene TRBJ1-5; D is ambiguous. This CDR3 has 13 residues. Between the trimmed V and J ends, which lost 5 bases and 6 bases, there was a span of 11 bases. CDR3 amino acids: CASSEGWGQPQHF. The CDR3 DNA sequence: TGTGCCAGCAGTGAAGGGTGGGGTCAGCCCCAGCATTTT.

The chain recombines TRBV27 with TRBJ1-5; D is ambiguous. Trimming took 6 bases from V and 1 from J, leaving 19 bases between them. The CDR3 contains 17 residues. The germline CDR1 and CDR2 sequences are MNHEY and SMNVEV (reference sequence). CDR3: CASSQGLTSGSNQPQHF. The CDR3 bases are TGTGCCAGCAGCCAAGGACTCACAAGTGGAAGCAATCAGCCCCAGCATTTT.

The rearrangement joins TRBV6-2 or TRBV6-3 to TRBJ1-4; D is uncertain. With 9 bases removed from V and 6 bases from J, the gap between germline ends came to 23 bases. Germline V lookup: CDR1 MNHEY, CDR2 SVGEGT. The CDR3 runs to 16 residues. The DNA for the CDR3 is TGTGCCAGTAACTGGCGAGGACGCATCGGGGATGAAAAACTGTTTTTT. Protein product: CASNWRGRIGDEKLFF.

CDR3 region: CASSFHGTVSYEQYF. The DNA of the CDR3 is TGTGCCAGCAGCTTTCACGGGACGGTCTCCTACGAGCAGTACTTC. The V and J genes are TRBV7-9 and TRBJ2-7; TRBD1 or TRBD2 may be the D gene (5 bases each). Trimming removed 3 bases from V and 0 bases from J, with 12 bases in between. This CDR3 has 15 residues. Germline CDR1 is SEHNR and CDR2 is FQNEAQ (reference sequence).

The chain recombines TRBV7-2 with TRBJ2-1; 8 nucleotides align to TRBD2. The length of the CDR3 is 16 residues. Germline CDR1 reads SGHTA; CDR2 reads FQGNSA. V lost 9 bases, J lost 3 bases, and 13 bases stayed unmatched. CDR3: CASPNRGGTDYNEQFF. CDR3 DNA sequence: TGTGCCAGTCCTAACCGGGGGGGGACGGACTACAATGAGCAGTTCTTC. Full variable domain (rest looked up from reference TRBV7-2 and TRBJ2-1): GAGVSQSPSNKVTEKGKDVELRCDPISGHTALYWYRQSLGQGLEFLIYFQGNSAPDKSGLPSDRFSAERTGGSVSTLTIQRTQQEDSAVYLCASPNRGGTDYNEQFFGPGTRLTVL.

This chain uses TRBV11-2 with TRBJ2-1; D is possibly TRBD2 (6 bases). Germline lookup yields CDR1 SGHAT and CDR2 FQNNGV. The CDR3 loop spans 19 amino acids. Trimming left V 3 bases short and J 0 bases short, with 21 bases between. The CDR3 protein is CASSFNIPISGTSYNEQFF. The CDR3 DNA reads TGTGCCAGCAGCTTTAACATCCCGATTAGCGGTACCTCCTACAATGAGCAGTTCTTC.

The rearrangement joins TRBV3-1 to TRBJ2-1, with 9 bases fitting TRBD2. V lost 6 bases to trimming and J lost 5 bases; unmatched junction nucleotides: 8. The CDR3 consists of 15 residues. Germline CDR1 and CDR2: LGHDT and YNNKEL (reference sequence). The chain's CDR3 is CASRGLAGTNNEQFF. The CDR3 DNA reads as TGTGCCAGCAGGGGTCTAGCGGGGACTAACAATGAGCAGTTCTTC.

This chain uses TRBV2 with TRBJ2-7; 9 bases are shared with TRBD2. Germline V gives CDR1 SNHLY, CDR2 FYNNEI. After removal of 3 bases from V and 4 bases from J, the junction contained 4 bases not matched to a gene. The CDR3 is 14 residues long. The CDR3 DNA follows: TGTGCCAGCAGTGATGTCAGCGGGAGGTACGAGCAGTACTTC. This sequence encodes CASSDVSGRYEQYF.

V gene TRBV6-5 combines with J gene TRBJ2-4; a possible D gene is TRBD2 (5 bases). The J call may be in error: the DNA end matches TRBJ2-7 better. The CDR3 contains 14 residues. In germline, CDR1 is MNHEY, CDR2 SVGAGI. In DNA, the CDR3 is TGTGCCAGCAGTTACTCCGTTGAGGGATCCGAGCAGTACTTC. This gives the protein CASSYSVEGSEQYF.

The chain is built from TRBV20-1 and TRBJ2-3; 8 nucleotides line up with TRBD2. V lost 3 bases and J lost 4; bases outside the gene matches: 9. This CDR3 region has 15 residues. The germline V gene has CDR1 DFQATT and CDR2 SNEGSKA (reference sequence). CDR3 sequence (DNA): TGCAGTGCTAGTCCCGAGGGACTAGAGGCAGATACGCAGTATTTT. Amino acids: CSASPEGLEADTQYF.

V and J are TRBV6-2 or TRBV6-3 and TRBJ2-1; no clear D gene. The germline V and J ends were trimmed by 0 bases and 5 bases, with 11 bases remaining between them. CDR1 and CDR2 (germline): MNHEY, SVGEGT. CDR3 length equals 15 residues. The CDR3 sequence is CASSYSRYVDNEQFF. CDR3 coding DNA: TGTGCCAGCAGTTACTCGAGATATGTAGACAATGAGCAGTTCTTC.

This clonotype was observed many times. This chain links TRBV5-1 with TRBJ2-1; unclear D gene. The germline CDR1 and CDR2 sequences are SGHRS and YFSETQ. V lost 0 bases and J lost 6, with 10 bases in between. This CDR3 has 14 amino acids. The CDR3 DNA reads as TGCGCCAGCAGCTTGGACTTGATTGGCAATGAGCAGTTCTTC. It translates to CASSLDLIGNEQFF. Supplemented by reference TRBV5-1 and TRBJ2-1, the full variable domain reads KAGVTQTPRYLIKTRGQQVTLSCSPISGHRSVSWYQQTPGQGLQFLFEYFSETQRNKGNFPGRFSGRQFSNSRSEMNVSTLELGDSALYLCASSLDLIGNEQFFGPGTRLTVL.

With regard to this clonotype: Compared with germline, one end of the junction differs, possibly owing to a read error. The chain joins TRBV30 to TRBJ1-2, with a weak D call TRBD1 (5 bases). Germline values: CDR1 GTSNPN, CDR2 SVGIG (reference sequence). This CDR3 has 13 residues. The CDR3 coding sequence is TGTGCCTGGAGGTGGGGCCACGACTATGGCTGCACCTTC. This sequence encodes CAWRWGHDYGCTF.

This clonotype was recorded a few times. The chain links TRBV29-1 to TRBJ2-5; 10 nucleotides agree with TRBD2. J lost 13 bases, V lost 0 bases, and 8 bases had no gene match. The CDR3 contains 13 residues. Germline loops: CDR1 SQVTM, CDR2 ANQGSEA. CDR3 nucleotide sequence: TGCAGCGTTGAAGACGCTAGCGGGAGAAACCGGTACTTC. Its translation: CSVEDASGRNRYF. Full variable domain (rest looked up from reference TRBV29-1 and TRBJ2-5): SAVISQKPSRDICQRGTSLTIQCQVDSQVTMMFWYRQQPGQSLTLIATANQGSEATYESGFVIDKFPISRPNLTFSTLTVSNMSPEDSSIYLCSVEDASGRNRYFGPGTRLLVL.

The V call is TRBV4-1, the J call TRBJ2-7, with D unresolved. The V gene's germline CDR1 is MGHRA and CDR2 YSYEKL. This CDR3 comprises 15 residues. V was pared by 0 bases and J by 2 bases, with 11 bases between. DNA of the CDR3: TGCGCCAGCAGCCAAGATGTCCTGGGGACCTACGAGCAGTACTTC. Its translation is CASSQDVLGTYEQYF.

This clonotype appeared a few times. The chain recombines TRBV18 with TRBJ2-1, with D uncertain. The CDR3 is made up of 13 amino acids. V lost 3 bases and J lost 12, with 15 bases in between. Germline V lookup: CDR1 KGHSH, CDR2 LQKENI. In DNA, the CDR3 is TGTGCCAGCTCACCGGAAGAGGTGGCTGCGCAGTTCTTC. Protein sequence: CASSPEEVAAQFF.

This chain uses TRBV7-9 with TRBJ1-2, with unresolved D. V gave up 3 bases and J gave up 4 bases, with 9 bases separating them. CDR3 length: 13 amino acids. Germline V gene data show CDR1 as SEHNR and CDR2 as FQNEAQ (reference sequence). The CDR3 spells CASSLGFSYGYTF. CDR3 coding DNA: TGTGCCAGCAGCTTGGGATTTTCCTATGGCTACACCTTC.